The 23 T cell receptor beta chains listed next were all sequenced from one sample in a study of identical twins. Each CDR3 protein is one row after TCRdb ran MiXCR on the 5' RACE reads. This repertoire shows hundreds of thousands of distinct CDR3 sequences, 12% found once; its top ten account for 1.5% to 2%. The sample also formed part of further work on yellow fever vaccine responses in identical twins.

Sequencing used PBMCs. All receptors come from a woman aged 18-29 years in good health.

This chain joins TRBV12-3 or TRBV12-4 and TRBJ1-5; TRBD1 matches 10 bases. With 5 bases clipped from V and 4 bases from J, the junction kept 5 bases outside the gene matches. The CDR3 sequence is 15 residues long. CDR3 region: CASSPGQGTNQPQHF. In DNA, the CDR3 is TGTGCCAGCAGTCCGGGACAGGGGACGAATCAGCCCCAGCATTTT.

This clonotype appeared a few times. The chain is built from TRBV4-2 and TRBJ2-6, with D perhaps matching TRBD1 (5 bases). With 0 bases removed from V and 2 bases from J, the gap between germline ends came to 8 bases. Germline CDR1 reads LGHNA; CDR2 reads YNFKEQ. This CDR3 contains 16 residues. CDR3 DNA: TGTGCCAGCAGCCAAGACAAGGGGACTGGGGCCAACGTCCTGACTTTC. Its protein product is CASSQDKGTGANVLTF.

This chain connects TRBV11-2 to TRBJ2-1; D is unresolved. The germline CDR1 and CDR2 sequences are SGHAT and FQNNGV. The CDR3 runs 13 residues. Trimming removed 3 bases at V and 7 bases at J, with 10 bases between. The CDR3 DNA sequence: TGTGCCAGCAGCTTTACAGACCTAAATGAGCAGTTCTTC. The encoded protein is CASSFTDLNEQFF.

The rearrangement joins TRBV7-9 to TRBJ2-3, with 10 bases fitting TRBD1. The V and J ends lost 5 bases and 5 bases, in that order; junction bases with no gene match: 7. In germline, CDR1 is SEHNR, CDR2 FQNEAQ (reference sequence). The CDR3 is 15 amino acids. CDR3 DNA: TGTGCCAGCAGCCTAGGGACAGGGGCGAAAGATACGCAGTATTTT. This codes for CASSLGTGAKDTQYF.

The genes are TRBV24-1 and TRBJ2-3, with a tentative D call TRBD2 (5 bases). The germline V gene encodes CDR1 KGHDR and CDR2 SFDVKD. This CDR3 region has 13 residues. Trimming removed 5 bases at V and 4 bases at J, with 9 bases between. CDR3 nucleotide sequence: TGTGCCACCAGTGGGGATAGCGCAGATACGCAGTATTTT. Translation: CATSGDSADTQYF.

The chain uses TRBV24-1 and TRBJ2-3, with a possible D match to TRBD1 (5 bases). The germline CDR1 and CDR2 sequences are KGHDR and SFDVKD. CDR3 length: 14 residues. The V end was cut by 9 bases, the J end by 1 base, with 13 bases between. The chain's CDR3 is CATAGFTGTDTQYF. The CDR3 region has the DNA TGTGCCACCGCAGGGTTCACTGGCACAGATACGCAGTATTTT.

This clonotype was observed a few times. The CDR3 region is CASSPAGQEETQYF. CDR3 DNA sequence: TGCGCCAGCAGCCCAGCGGGGCAGGAAGAGACCCAGTACTTC. The chain carries TRBV4-1 and TRBJ2-5; the match to TRBD2 covers 7 bases. CDR1 is MGHRA and CDR2 is YSYEKL in the germline V gene. CDR3 length equals 14 residues. V trimming: 4 bases; J trimming: 3 bases; junction bases outside the gene matches: 5.

V and J are TRBV4-1 and TRBJ2-2, with 14 bases that match TRBD2. Trimming at V came to 6 bases and at J to 5 bases, leaving 17 bases not matched to a gene. The CDR3 covers 20 residues. Germline V gene data show CDR1 as MGHRA and CDR2 as YSYEKL. CDR3 residues: CASRLYPGLAGASVTGELFF. In DNA, the CDR3 is TGCGCCAGCAGACTTTACCCGGGACTAGCGGGAGCATCGGTAACCGGGGAGCTGTTTTTT.

This clonotype was seen a handful of times. This chain connects TRBV5-1 to TRBJ1-3; D perhaps matches TRBD1 (5 bases). Germline assignment: CDR1 SGHRS and CDR2 YFSETQ. The germline V and J ends were trimmed by 6 bases and 0 bases, with 10 bases remaining between them. The CDR3 has 14 residues. CDR3 nucleotides: TGCGCCAGCAAGGCAGGGAGCTCTGGAAACACCATATATTTT. This translates into CASKAGSSGNTIYF.

In the case of this clonotype: One end of the junction does not line up with germline, which may come from a read error. J is TRBJ2-7 and V is TRBV4-1; D ambiguous. The CDR3 loop spans 18 amino acids. Germline CDR1 is MGHRA and CDR2 is YSYEKL. CDR3 nucleotide sequence: TGCGCCAGCAGCCCCTACAGCTTCTACGCTGGGAAGTCCTACGATCAGTACTTC. It encodes CASSPYSFYAGKSYDQYF.

This chain connects TRBV11-2 to TRBJ2-1; 10 bases agree with TRBD1. The V gene end was trimmed by 6 bases and the J gene end by 8 bases; junction bases not matched to a gene: 13. CDR1 and CDR2 from the germline V gene are SGHAT and FQNNGV. CDR3 length: 16 residues. The CDR3 DNA reads as TGTGCCAGCAGTCGGGTCCGACAGGGGGCTCGTGATGAGCAGTTCTTC. Its protein is CASSRVRQGARDEQFF.

This clonotype was counted between two and nine times. This chain joins TRBV15 and TRBJ2-1; D unclear. Trimming pared 1 base from V and 9 bases from J, leaving 10 bases between. Germline lookup yields CDR1 LNHNV and CDR2 YYDKDF (reference sequence). This CDR3 has 13 amino acids. The CDR3 region has the DNA TGTGCCACCAGCAGAGGGTCTGGTAGTGAGCAGTTCTTC. This codes for CATSRGSGSEQFF. Together with reference TRBV15 and TRBJ2-1, the CDR3 gives the full variable domain: DAMVIQNPRYQVTQFGKPVTLSCSQTLNHNVMYWYQQKSSQAPKLLFHYYDKDFNNEADTPDNFQSRRPNTSFCFLDIRSPGLGDTAMYLCATSRGSGSEQFFGPGTRLTVL.

This clonotype occurred a few times. The chain combines TRBV10-3 with TRBJ2-5; possibly TRBD1 for D (5 bases). The CDR3 extends over 15 amino acids. Germline CDR1 and CDR2: ENHRY and SYGVKD. Trimming removed 0 bases at V and 3 bases at J, with 11 bases between. This CDR3 reads CAISESGRAKETQYF. The CDR3 bases are TGTGCCATCAGTGAGTCCGGCAGGGCCAAAGAGACCCAGTACTTC.

This chain uses TRBV7-8 with TRBJ2-5, with 9 bases fitting TRBD1. Trimming cost V 5 bases and J 4 bases; bases outside gene matches: 5. This CDR3 contains 14 residues. Germline values: CDR1 SGHVS, CDR2 FQNEAQ. Here the CDR3 DNA reads TGTGCCAGCAGCCCTTTGACAGGGGGAGAGACCCAGTACTTC. This gives the protein CASSPLTGGETQYF.

The V and J genes are TRBV7-3 and TRBJ2-2; 7 bases are a match to TRBD2. Unmatched junction bases numbered 3, after V lost 4 bases and J lost 4 bases. This CDR3 region has 14 residues. From germline, CDR1 is SGHTA and CDR2 FQGTGA. The CDR3 region is CASSSGTITGELFF. DNA for the CDR3: TGTGCCAGCAGCTCCGGGACTATCACCGGGGAGCTGTTTTTT.

There are many counts of this clonotype. V and J are TRBV27 and TRBJ1-2; D may be TRBD1 (5 bases). Germline lookup yields CDR1 MNHEY and CDR2 SMNVEV (reference sequence). The germline V and J ends were trimmed by 7 bases and 6 bases, with 15 bases remaining between them. The CDR3 is made up of 13 amino acids. The CDR3 loop reads CASKGRAENGYTF. The CDR3 bases are TGTGCCAGCAAGGGCAGGGCTGAGAATGGCTACACCTTC.

This clonotype was recorded at least ten times. J is TRBJ2-6 and V is TRBV11-2, with D unclear. This CDR3 contains 15 residues. Germline V lookup: CDR1 SGHAT, CDR2 FQNNGV. V lost 1 base, J lost 2 bases, and 6 bases lay in between. CDR3 bases: TGTGCCAGCAGCTTAGGAAGGGCTGGGGCCAACGTCCTGACTTTC. Protein: CASSLGRAGANVLTF.

This clonotype occurred a few times. The CDR3 sequence: CSALGDTNSPLHF. The CDR3 coding sequence is TGCAGTGCCCTCGGGGATACCAATTCACCCCTCCACTTT. The rearrangement uses TRBV20-1 and TRBJ1-6; D unclear. This CDR3 contains 13 residues. Per germline, CDR1 DFQATT and CDR2 SNEGSKA (reference sequence). V lost 6 bases and J lost 7, with 13 bases in between.

In its sample, this clonotype was seen many times. V is TRBV12-3 or TRBV12-4 and J is TRBJ1-1; weak D call: TRBD1 (6 bases). Trimming cost V 7 bases and J 4 bases, with 10 bases left between them. The CDR3 is 12 residues long. The CDR3 DNA reads TGTGCCAGCACCTGGGGGCCCACTGAAGCTTTCTTT. Its translation is CASTWGPTEAFF.

The genes are TRBV4-1 and TRBJ1-1; D remains ambiguous. Between the trimmed V and J ends, which lost 1 base and 1 base, there was a span of 7 bases. The CDR3 loop spans 14 amino acids. CDR1 is MGHRA and CDR2 is YSYEKL in the germline V gene. The CDR3 reads CASSQVKENTEAFF. For the CDR3, the DNA is TGCGCCAGCAGCCAAGTTAAGGAGAACACTGAAGCTTTCTTT.

This clonotype was detected a few times. The chain couples TRBV11-2 to TRBJ1-1; D is undetermined. CDR1 and CDR2 (germline): SGHAT, FQNNGV. CDR3 length: 12 residues. The germline V and J ends were trimmed by 1 base and 7 bases, with 7 bases remaining between them. CDR3 DNA sequence: TGTGCCAGCAGCTTAGCTGTGGGTGAAGCTTTCTTT. This codes for CASSLAVGEAFF.

This clonotype was recorded a few times. The CDR3 loop is CASSRRDSNTDTQYF. The CDR3 bases are TGCGCCAGCAGCCGCCGGGACAGCAACACAGATACGCAGTATTTT. The chain links TRBV5-1 to TRBJ2-3, with 7 nucleotides matching TRBD1. Germline V CDR1 and CDR2: SGHRS, YFSETQ. V dropped 4 bases and J dropped 2; count of bases not matched to a gene: 7. The length of the CDR3 is 15 residues. The full variable domain, completed using reference TRBV5-1 and TRBJ2-3, is KAGVTQTPRYLIKTRGQQVTLSCSPISGHRSVSWYQQTPGQGLQFLFEYFSETQRNKGNFPGRFSGRQFSNSRSEMNVSTLELGDSALYLCASSRRDSNTDTQYFGPGTRLTVL.

This clonotype was seen a few times. CDR3 protein: CASSQDRGYYEQYV. DNA for the CDR3: TGTGCCAGCAGCCAGGACAGGGGGTACTACGAGCAGTACGTC. The V gene is TRBV5-5, the J gene TRBJ2-7, with 10 bases lining up with TRBD1. Germline values: CDR1 SGHKS, CDR2 YYEKEE (reference sequence). The CDR3 runs 14 residues. V was clipped by 4 bases and J by 3 bases; unmatched bases: 4.